This entry describes one T cell receptor (beta chain). One junction end does not reproduce the germline sequence, and a read error may be involved. This entry comes from a study of T cell changes during pregnancy in multiple sclerosis. Sequenced by immunoSEQ multiplex PCR; TCRdb stores in-frame clones only, minus some. The sample holds around 33,000 clones, 85% to 90% seen once. Germline values: CDR1 MNHEY, CDR2 SVGAGI. This CDR3 has 15 amino acids. The clonotype comes from a female donor with multiple sclerosis, enrolled in a pregnancy study. Specimen: CD8+ T cells from peripheral blood mononuclear cells, collected before pregnancy. The chain couples TRBV6-5 to TRBJ2-7, with D possibly being TRBD2 (5 bases). In DNA, the CDR3 is TGTACCAGCAGTTACTCTTTTGGGAGCTCCTACGAGCAGTACTTC. As protein: CTSSYSFGSSYEQYF.